This T cell receptor (beta chain) was identified in a study of glioma-infiltrating T cells. The iRepertoire nested amplicon-rescue multiplex PCR amplified TCR alpha and beta CDR3s from RNA. Tissue mRNA or PBMC total RNA, 100-400 ng, went into one-step reverse transcription and amplification. TCRdb passed the multiplex PCR reads through MiXCR, listing each CDR3 protein once. Among some 150,000 distinct CDR3 sequences listed, around 42% were seen once. The CDR3 consists of 17 residues. Trimming removed 0 bases at V and 4 bases at J, with 16 bases between. Germline V gene data show CDR1 as MGHRA and CDR2 as YSYEKL.

The V gene is TRBV4-1, the J gene TRBJ1-5; D not resolved. The sequence was obtained from a human donor with low-grade glioma or glioblastoma, undergoing nonglioma brain surgery, or in good health (not recorded which). The sequencing input was glioma tissue, nonneoplastic brain tissue, or PBMCs (not recorded which). The CDR3, as DNA: TGCGCCAGCAGCCAAGATCTGGGAGGAGCGGGTAATCAGCCCCAGCATTTT. This translates into CASSQDLGGAGNQPQHF.